These T cell receptor beta chains were read from a single sample in a study of blood T cell repertoires in COVID-19. Using immunoSEQ multiplex PCR, the repertoire was profiled, and TCRdb retains in-frame clones only, with some absent. The sample lists about 400,000 clones; around 92% were seen once. The sequenced sample was PBMCs or T cells enriched from blood (not recorded which). The origin of the receptors is a woman aged 30 to 39 who had recovered from COVID-19. CDR3s include the opening cysteine and the closing phenylalanine or tryptophan. The D gene is left open where the match is weak. Some rows mark clone size as missing; the rest say once, few, many or name a class of expanded clone.

V gene: TRBV9
D gene: -
clone size: -
J gene: TRBJ1-2
CDR3 DNA: TGTGCCAGCAATAACAGGGAATGGGGCTACACCTTC
CDR3 protein: CASNNREWGYTF

V gene: TRBV11-2
D gene: -
clone size: -
J gene: TRBJ1-1
CDR3 DNA: TGTGCCAGCAGCCCATACACTGAAGCTTTCTTT
CDR3 protein: CASSPYTEAFF

V gene: TRBV28
D gene: -
clone size: -
J gene: TRBJ2-1
CDR3 DNA: TGTGCCAGCAGGACGACAGTACGTTACAATGAGCAGTTCTTC
CDR3 protein: CASRTTVRYNEQFF

V gene: TRBV19
D gene: TRBD1
clone size: -
J gene: TRBJ1-4
CDR3 DNA: TGTGCCAGTAGTTTGGACAGGGTTTCAACTAATGAAAAACTGTTTTTT
CDR3 protein: CASSLDRVSTNEKLFF

V gene: TRBV3-1/TRBV3-2
D gene: -
clone size: -
J gene: TRBJ1-1
CDR3 DNA: TGTGCCAGCAGCCAAATCTTCCTGGGAGTAAGAAGAAGGACTGAAGCTTTCTTT
CDR3 protein: CASSQIFLGVRRRTEAFF

V gene: TRBV3-1/TRBV3-2
D gene: TRBD2
clone size: -
J gene: TRBJ2-7
CDR3 DNA: TGTGCCAGCAGCCAAGTCGCAGGGTTCGACGGGGTAGCGGGAAACTCCTACGAGCAGTACTTC
CDR3 protein: CASSQVAGFDGVAGNSYEQYF

V gene: TRBV10-3
D gene: TRBD1
clone size: -
J gene: TRBJ2-7
CDR3 DNA: TGTGCCATCAGTGAGGGGGACAGGTCCTACGAGCAGTACTTC
CDR3 protein: CAISEGDRSYEQYF

V gene: TRBV6-5
D gene: TRBD2
clone size: -
J gene: TRBJ2-4
CDR3 DNA: TGTGCCAGCAGTTACCGCCCTAGCGGGAGGAACATTCAGTACTTC
CDR3 protein: CASSYRPSGRNIQYF

V gene: TRBV3-1/TRBV3-2
D gene: TRBD1
clone size: -
J gene: TRBJ1-1
CDR3 DNA: TGTGCCAGCAGCCAAGGGACAGGCAGCACTGAAGCTTTCTTT
CDR3 protein: CASSQGTGSTEAFF

V gene: TRBV5-4
D gene: -
clone size: -
J gene: TRBJ2-6
CDR3 DNA: TGTGCCAGCAGCTTAATTGTCCTACCATCTGGGGCCAACGTCCTGACTTTC
CDR3 protein: CASSLIVLPSGANVLTF

V gene: TRBV9
D gene: -
clone size: -
J gene: TRBJ1-1
CDR3 DNA: TGTGCCAGCAGCGTAGTTGGGGGCCTGAACACTGAAGCTTTCTTT
CDR3 protein: CASSVVGGLNTEAFF

V gene: TRBV18
D gene: -
clone size: -
J gene: TRBJ2-4
CDR3 DNA: TGTGCCAGCTCACCGAGGGGAGGCGACAAAAACATTCAGTACTTC
CDR3 protein: CASSPRGGDKNIQYF

V gene: TRBV11-1
D gene: TRBD1
clone size: -
J gene: TRBJ2-7
CDR3 DNA: TGTGCCAGCAGCCCAGACAGGGACGAGCAGTACTTC
CDR3 protein: CASSPDRDEQYF

V gene: TRBV7-2
D gene: -
clone size: -
J gene: TRBJ1-2
CDR3 DNA: TGTGCCAGCAGCCCACCTCTCGGGGGGGGTATGGGCTACACCTTC
CDR3 protein: CASSPPLGGGMGYTF

V gene: TRBV30
D gene: -
clone size: -
J gene: TRBJ1-3
CDR3 DNA: TGTGCCTGGAGTAGAGGGTCTGGAAACACCATATATTTT
CDR3 protein: CAWSRGSGNTIYF

V gene: TRBV19
D gene: -
clone size: -
J gene: TRBJ1-6
CDR3 DNA: TGTGCCAGCCTTGACAGCTTAAGGAATTCACCCCTCCACTTT
CDR3 protein: CASLDSLRNSPLHF

V gene: TRBV28
D gene: TRBD1
clone size: -
J gene: TRBJ2-7
CDR3 DNA: TGTGCCAGCAGGATACCGGGACAGAGCTCCTACGAGCAGTACTTC
CDR3 protein: CASRIPGQSSYEQYF

V gene: TRBV3-1/TRBV3-2
D gene: TRBD1
clone size: once
J gene: TRBJ1-2
CDR3 DNA: TGTGCCAGCACCTCCGTCTTAGGACAGGGCTTGCAGAGTGGCTACACCTTC
CDR3 protein: CASTSVLGQGLQSGYTF

V gene: TRBV13
D gene: TRBD2
clone size: -
J gene: TRBJ2-3
CDR3 DNA: TGTGCCAGCTATTTCCGGGGGGGCACAGATACGCAGTATTTT
CDR3 protein: CASYFRGGTDTQYF

V gene: TRBV7-9
D gene: -
clone size: -
J gene: TRBJ1-4
CDR3 DNA: TGTGCCAGCAGCTTAGGTCCAATTAATGAAAAACTGTTTTTT
CDR3 protein: CASSLGPINEKLFF

V gene: TRBV18
D gene: -
clone size: -
J gene: TRBJ2-5
CDR3 DNA: TGTGCCAGCTCAGCCCAGGGTGGAGAGACCCAGTACTTC
CDR3 protein: CASSAQGGETQYF

V gene: TRBV6-2/TRBV6-3
D gene: -
clone size: -
J gene: TRBJ2-1
CDR3 DNA: TGTGCCAGCAGTTACGAGCGTAATGAGCAGTTCTTC
CDR3 protein: CASSYERNEQFF

V gene: TRBV7-2
D gene: -
clone size: -
J gene: TRBJ2-3
CDR3 DNA: TGTGCCAGCAGCTTAAGGAGGGGCACAGATACGCAGTATTTT
CDR3 protein: CASSLRRGTDTQYF

V gene: TRBV19
D gene: -
clone size: -
J gene: TRBJ2-4
CDR3 DNA: TGTGCCAGTAGTATAGCTGGTGCGGGGCTAGCCAAAAACATTCAGTACTTC
CDR3 protein: CASSIAGAGLAKNIQYF

V gene: TRBV10-3
D gene: -
clone size: few
J gene: TRBJ2-1
CDR3 DNA: TGTGCCATCAGTTCGGATGGAGCGAGGTCTTACAATGAGCAGTTCTTC
CDR3 protein: CAISSDGARSYNEQFF

V gene: TRBV7-3
D gene: TRBD2
clone size: -
J gene: TRBJ2-2
CDR3 DNA: TGTGCCAGCAGCTTACAGGTTGCGGGAGGGCCCCACGGGGAGCTGTTTTTT
CDR3 protein: CASSLQVAGGPHGELFF

V gene: TRBV28
D gene: -
clone size: -
J gene: TRBJ1-1
CDR3 DNA: TGTGCCAGCAGCCTTACCCGGTCGGGATCGCCTGAAGCTTTCTTT
CDR3 protein: CASSLTRSGSPEAFF

V gene: TRBV28
D gene: -
clone size: once
J gene: TRBJ1-4
CDR3 DNA: TGTGCCAGCAGTTTGGGTGACAGATCTAATGAAAAACTGTTTTTT
CDR3 protein: CASSLGDRSNEKLFF

V gene: TRBV7-6
D gene: TRBD1
clone size: -
J gene: TRBJ1-5
CDR3 DNA: TGTGCCAGCAGCACGGGACAGGGAAATCAGCCCCAGCATTTT
CDR3 protein: CASSTGQGNQPQHF

V gene: TRBV6-5
D gene: -
clone size: -
J gene: TRBJ2-7
CDR3 DNA: TGTGCCAGCAGCGTGGCCAGCTACGAGCAGTACTTC
CDR3 protein: CASSVASYEQYF

V gene: TRBV7-9
D gene: TRBD1
clone size: -
J gene: TRBJ2-2
CDR3 DNA: TGTGCCAGCAGCTTATCGGGGCAGGGGGACACCGGGGAGCTGTTTTTT
CDR3 protein: CASSLSGQGDTGELFF

V gene: TRBV7-9
D gene: TRBD2
clone size: few
J gene: TRBJ2-1
CDR3 DNA: TGTGCCAGCAGTGAGCGGGAGAACTACAATGAGCAGTTCTTC
CDR3 protein: CASSERENYNEQFF

V gene: TRBV4-1
D gene: TRBD1
clone size: -
J gene: TRBJ1-1
CDR3 DNA: TGCGCCAGCAGCCAAGTAAGTGCAGGGGGCGATAGAGCTTTCTTT
CDR3 protein: CASSQVSAGGDRAFF

V gene: TRBV6-5
D gene: TRBD1
clone size: -
J gene: TRBJ2-5
CDR3 DNA: TGTGCCAGCAGTTACCCGGACAGGGGGTTGGGGACCCAGTACTTC
CDR3 protein: CASSYPDRGLGTQYF

V gene: TRBV5-1
D gene: -
clone size: few
J gene: TRBJ2-1
CDR3 DNA: TGCGCCAGCAGCTTGGAAGGGGGAAGGAATGAGCAGTTCTTC
CDR3 protein: CASSLEGGRNEQFF

V gene: TRBV30
D gene: -
clone size: -
J gene: TRBJ1-5
CDR3 DNA: TGTGCCTGGAATTCCCGGGGGGGCAATCAGCCCCAGCATTTT
CDR3 protein: CAWNSRGGNQPQHF

V gene: TRBV10-3
D gene: TRBD1
clone size: -
J gene: TRBJ1-2
CDR3 DNA: TGTGCCATCAGTGACCTGGACAGGTTCTCTGGCTACACCTTC
CDR3 protein: CAISDLDRFSGYTF

V gene: TRBV7-9
D gene: TRBD1
clone size: -
J gene: TRBJ2-7
CDR3 DNA: TGTGCCAGCAGCTTTAGGCAGGGGGCCAACGAGCAGTACTTC
CDR3 protein: CASSFRQGANEQYF

V gene: TRBV18
D gene: -
clone size: -
J gene: TRBJ1-2
CDR3 DNA: TGTGCCAGCTCACCACAGGGAACCAAGGGGAATGGCTACACCTTC
CDR3 protein: CASSPQGTKGNGYTF

V gene: TRBV24-1
D gene: TRBD2
clone size: -
J gene: TRBJ2-3
CDR3 DNA: TGTGCCACCAGTGGTCAGGATAAGCGGGGGGGTTCCACAGATACGCAGTATTTT
CDR3 protein: CATSGQDKRGGSTDTQYF

V gene: TRBV5-4
D gene: TRBD1
clone size: -
J gene: TRBJ2-7
CDR3 DNA: TGTGCCAGCAGCTTGGCATCAGGGGGCGCCTTTATCTACGAGCAGTACTTC
CDR3 protein: CASSLASGGAFIYEQYF

V gene: TRBV5-1
D gene: TRBD2
clone size: -
J gene: TRBJ2-5
CDR3 DNA: TGCGCCAGCAGCAGAGGACTAGCGGGAGGGACCCAGTACTTC
CDR3 protein: CASSRGLAGGTQYF

V gene: TRBV12-3/TRBV12-4
D gene: -
clone size: -
J gene: TRBJ2-7
CDR3 DNA: TGTGCCAGCAGTTTAGCTAGATTCTACGAGCAGTACTTC
CDR3 protein: CASSLARFYEQYF

V gene: TRBV12-5
D gene: TRBD1
clone size: -
J gene: TRBJ1-5
CDR3 DNA: TGTGCTAGTGGTTTGGGGGACAGCCTAAATCAGCCCCAGCATTTT
CDR3 protein: CASGLGDSLNQPQHF

V gene: TRBV5-4
D gene: -
clone size: -
J gene: TRBJ2-5
CDR3 DNA: TGTGCCAGCAGCCATAAAGAGTCTCAACAAGAGACCCAGTACTTC
CDR3 protein: CASSHKESQQETQYF

V gene: TRBV3-1/TRBV3-2
D gene: -
clone size: -
J gene: TRBJ2-2
CDR3 DNA: TGTGCCAGCAGCCCCTTGGCAATGGCCGGGGAGCTGTTTTTT
CDR3 protein: CASSPLAMAGELFF

V gene: TRBV18
D gene: -
clone size: once
J gene: TRBJ2-1
CDR3 DNA: TGTGCCAGCTCCCCCGGAGTAATGCGAGTGGGGCAGTTCTTC
CDR3 protein: CASSPGVMRVGQFF

V gene: TRBV6-2/TRBV6-3
D gene: -
clone size: once
J gene: TRBJ1-2
CDR3 DNA: TGTGCCAGCAGTTGGGTGACGGGAGATGGCTACACCTTC
CDR3 protein: CASSWVTGDGYTF

V gene: TRBV5-1
D gene: -
clone size: -
J gene: TRBJ2-1
CDR3 DNA: TGCGCCAGCAGACGCGGCGATGAGCAGTTCTTC
CDR3 protein: CASRRGDEQFF

V gene: TRBV10-3
D gene: -
clone size: -
J gene: TRBJ2-7
CDR3 DNA: TGTGCCATCAGTCAGGGTTACGAGCAGTACTTC
CDR3 protein: CAISQGYEQYF

V gene: TRBV5-1
D gene: TRBD1
clone size: -
J gene: TRBJ1-6
CDR3 DNA: TGCGCCAGTACGCCGGGACAGGGTTTTTCACCCCTCCACTTT
CDR3 protein: CASTPGQGFSPLHF